These T cell receptor beta chains were read from a single sample in a study of blood T cell repertoires in COVID-19. Method: immunoSEQ multiplex PCR; TCRdb's copy keeps in-frame clones and lacks some. The profile shows roughly 240,000 clones, approximately 85% of them singletons. Sequencing used PBMCs or T cells enriched from blood (not recorded which). These receptors all come from a woman aged 50 to 60 with acute COVID-19. Each CDR3 is given with its conserved first and last residue.

J: TRBJ1-1; V: TRBV7-9; length: 12; CDR3: CASSPPPQEAFF
J: TRBJ2-7; V: TRBV10-3; length: 13; CDR3: CAISRGEVYEQYF
J: TRBJ1-5; V: TRBV18; length: 15; CDR3: CASSPGRVGNQPQHF
J: TRBJ1-2; V: TRBV10-2; length: 14; CDR3: CASSGSRDFQRYTF
J: TRBJ2-6; V: TRBV19; length: 17; CDR3: CASTRFIGGSGANVLTF
J: TRBJ1-1; V: TRBV5-1; length: 14; CDR3: CASRRQAMNTEAFF
J: TRBJ1-2; V: TRBV5-1; length: 15; CDR3: CASGRGGATSEGYTF
J: TRBJ1-2; V: TRBV5-1; length: 16; CDR3: CASSLGGDRGYYGYTF
J: TRBJ2-5; V: TRBV2; length: 19; CDR3: CASSEFRFAAASYQETQYF
J: TRBJ1-1; V: TRBV27; length: 13; CDR3: CATSLNWATEAFF
J: TRBJ1-1; V: TRBV6-5; length: 14; CDR3: CASSRGYGNTEAFF
J: TRBJ1-4; V: TRBV5-1; length: 16; CDR3: CASSSGYGQAHEKLFF
J: TRBJ1-2; V: TRBV9; length: 16; CDR3: CASSVMWGQGFHGYTF
J: TRBJ1-6; V: TRBV6-4; length: 14; CDR3: CASSEEGRGSPLHF
J: TRBJ1-1; V: TRBV5-4; length: 13; CDR3: CASSWDRAPEAFF
J: TRBJ2-7; V: TRBV7-2; length: 16; CDR3: CASSPSGLAGGYEQYF
J: TRBJ2-2; V: TRBV6-2/TRBV6-3; length: 17; CDR3: CASSPVFTGGFTGELFF
J: TRBJ1-2; V: TRBV5-1; length: 15; CDR3: CASRPGTGANYGYTF
J: TRBJ2-7; V: TRBV30; length: 11; CDR3: CAWNLVDRVNF
J: TRBJ2-1; V: TRBV7-7; length: 16; CDR3: CASSPSPRGGGNEQFF
J: TRBJ1-6; V: TRBV6-2/TRBV6-3; length: 11; CDR3: CASSDQGRLHF
J: TRBJ1-4; V: TRBV27; length: 16; CDR3: CASSFGFGQSNEKLFF
J: TRBJ1-1; V: TRBV23-1; length: 12; CDR3: CASRHQNTEAFF
J: TRBJ1-2; V: TRBV5-6; length: 14; CDR3: CASSLGQITGGYTF
J: TRBJ1-1; V: TRBV5-1; length: 14; CDR3: CASSVDSSNTEAFF
J: TRBJ2-2; V: TRBV5-6; length: 15; CDR3: CASSWDTANTGELFF
J: TRBJ1-2; V: TRBV25-1; length: 14; CDR3: CASSPLGQGFGYTF
J: TRBJ1-5; V: TRBV7-9; length: 14; CDR3: CASSRQGPDQPQHF
J: TRBJ1-3; V: TRBV7-8; length: 15; CDR3: CASSLPAASGNTIYF
J: TRBJ1-6; V: TRBV18; length: 13; CDR3: CASSPPRNSPLHF
J: TRBJ1-1; V: TRBV5-4; length: 14; CDR3: CASSFRGLGTEAFF
J: TRBJ1-1; V: TRBV6-2/TRBV6-3; length: 16; CDR3: CASSYSVQGPYTEAFF
J: TRBJ1-1; V: TRBV4-2; length: 19; CDR3: CASSQGPGGGEVLDTEAFF
J: TRBJ2-1; V: TRBV12-3/TRBV12-4; length: 12; CDR3: CASVGTGNEQFF
J: TRBJ2-1; V: TRBV27; length: 16; CDR3: CASSLGLAGGPGEQFF
J: TRBJ1-1; V: TRBV30; length: 13; CDR3: CAWRGTVNTEAFF
J: TRBJ1-2; V: TRBV27; length: 15; CDR3: CASSTGPVANYGYTF
J: TRBJ1-2; V: TRBV9; length: 14; CDR3: CASSEGDRESGYTF
J: TRBJ2-7; V: TRBV6-1; length: 15; CDR3: CASSEGRGGNYEQYF
J: TRBJ1-1; V: TRBV18; length: 13; CDR3: CASSTQENTEAFF
J: TRBJ2-3; V: TRBV19; length: 12; CDR3: CASSPPAGGQYF
J: TRBJ1-2; V: TRBV10-3; length: 15; CDR3: CAVGLSGTGGDGYTF
J: TRBJ2-1; V: TRBV7-7; length: 16; CDR3: CASSLGYRGAYNEQFF
J: TRBJ1-2; V: TRBV9; length: 15; CDR3: CASSVFPGGNYGYTF
J: TRBJ2-1; V: TRBV4-3; length: 16; CDR3: CASSQGRLALGNEQFF
J: TRBJ1-2; V: TRBV6-4; length: 16; CDR3: CASRAGTGDGNYGYTF
J: TRBJ2-7; V: TRBV30; length: 12; CDR3: CAWRDRGSEQYF
J: TRBJ2-1; V: TRBV29-1; length: 15; CDR3: CSVPRLAGRDNEQFF
J: TRBJ1-5; V: TRBV27; length: 14; CDR3: CASSSRYSNQPQHF
J: TRBJ1-2; V: TRBV7-2; length: 13; CDR3: CASKSTRSYGYTF